The 8 T cell receptor beta chains below all came from one sample that was sequenced in a study of T cell changes during pregnancy in multiple sclerosis. Some clones are missing from TCRdb's copy, which holds only in-frame ones; the method was immunoSEQ multiplex PCR. The sample includes tens of thousands of clones, roughly 90% of them seen just once. The sample consisted of CD8+ T cells from peripheral blood mononuclear cells, taken in the third trimester of pregnancy. The origin of the receptors is a female donor with multiple sclerosis, enrolled in a pregnancy study.

The chain joins TRBV6-5 to TRBJ1-2; D is possibly TRBD1 (6 bases). Trimming took 0 bases from V and 8 from J, leaving 10 bases between them. Germline assignment: CDR1 MNHEY and CDR2 SVGAGI. This CDR3 has 13 residues. The DNA for the CDR3 is TGTGCCAGCAGTTACTCGGACAGTGGCGGCTACACCTTC. Translated, it gives CASSYSDSGGYTF.

V is TRBV6-5 and J is TRBJ2-5, with 8 positions matching TRBD1. There are 14 residues in the CDR3. The trim removed 5 bases at V and 1 base at J, leaving 3 bases unmatched. Per the germline V gene, CDR1 is MNHEY and CDR2 is SVGAGI. CDR3 in amino acids: CASSVDRGQETQYF. The DNA of the CDR3 is TGTGCCAGCAGTGTTGACAGGGGCCAAGAGACCCAGTACTTC.

This sequence joins TRBV28 and TRBJ2-7; 11 bases are shared with TRBD2. The CDR3 is 14 residues long. The J segment lost 6 bases and the V segment lost 6 bases, leaving 7 bases of the junction unmatched. Germline CDR1 reads MDHEN; CDR2 reads SYDVKM. CDR3 amino acids: CASRPSGLAGEQYF. The CDR3 DNA is TGTGCCAGCAGACCCTCCGGACTAGCGGGCGAGCAGTACTTC.

The CDR3 nucleotides read TGTGCCAGCAGCCAGGGACTAGGGGGCAATGAGCAGTTCTTC. Its protein product is CASSQGLGGNEQFF. V gene TRBV7-3 combines with J gene TRBJ2-1; the match to TRBD2 covers 8 bases. V was clipped by 5 bases and J by 6 bases; unmatched bases: 6. Germline-derived CDR1 and CDR2 are SGHTA and FQGTGA. CDR3 length: 14 amino acids. Looking up the rest from reference TRBV7-3 and TRBJ2-1 gives the full variable domain: GAGVSQTPSNKVTEKGKYVELRCDPISGHTALYWYRQSLGQGPEFLIYFQGTGAADDSGLPNDRFFAVRPEGSVSTLKIQRTERGDSAVYLCASSQGLGGNEQFFGPGTRLTVL.

The chain carries TRBV5-5 and TRBJ1-1; 7 bases match TRBD1. J was trimmed by 7 bases and V by 4 bases; bases with no gene match: 4. Germline V lookup: CDR1 SGHKS, CDR2 YYEKEE (reference sequence). The CDR3 consists of 12 residues. The CDR3: CASSPGQDEAFF. The DNA for the CDR3 is TGTGCCAGCAGCCCTGGACAGGATGAAGCTTTCTTT.

The V gene is TRBV4-3, the J gene TRBJ1-5, with 9 nucleotides matching TRBD1. The CDR3 is 15 amino acids. Germline lookup yields CDR1 LGHNA and CDR2 YSLEER. J gave up 4 bases and V 1 base, and 2 bases lay outside the gene matches. The CDR3 sequence: CASSQGTGVNQPQHF. The CDR3 DNA reads TGCGCCAGCAGCCAAGGGACAGGGGTTAATCAGCCCCAGCATTTT.

The chain recombines TRBV6-5 with TRBJ2-7, with TRBD2 matching over 10 bases. CDR3 length: 15 residues. V lost 8 bases and J lost 4; bases outside the gene matches: 11. In germline, CDR1 is MNHEY, CDR2 SVGAGI. This CDR3 is CASAVAGGTLYEQYF. In nucleotides, the CDR3 is TGTGCCAGCGCAGTAGCGGGAGGAACATTATACGAGCAGTACTTC.

This clone was recorded only once. The rearrangement joins TRBV5-1 to TRBJ2-3; no clear D gene. The CDR3 covers 15 residues. Germline CDR1 is SGHRS and CDR2 is YFSETQ. Trimming removed 0 bases from V and 0 bases from J, with 8 bases in between. CDR3 nucleotides: TGCGCCAGCAGCTTGGGGCAGGCGAGCACAGATACGCAGTATTTT. Its protein product is CASSLGQASTDTQYF.